The rows below give T cell receptor beta chains drawn from one sample of a study of shared clonotypes between healthy human individuals. Repertoires were generated with immunoSEQ multiplex PCR, while TCRdb's copy carries only in-frame clones and drops some. This sample yields approximately 2.5 million clones, of which roughly nine tenths are seen a single time; over 0.12% belongs to the top ten. Material for sequencing was naive CD4+ T cells sorted from blood. These receptors all come from a man aged 18 to 29 in good health. The CDR3 runs from the conserved cysteine through the conserved F or W. The order of the fields is V gene, D gene, J gene, clone size, CDR3 DNA, CDR3 protein. D genes are given only for firm matches. Rows give clone size only sometimes, using once, few, many, or a class for an expanded clone.

V gene: TRBV2
D gene: TRBD1
J gene: TRBJ1-1
clone size: .
CDR3 DNA: TGTGCCAGCAGAGGACAGGGAGGGAACACTGAAGCTTTCTTT
CDR3 protein: CASRGQGGNTEAFF

V gene: TRBV5-1
D gene: .
J gene: TRBJ2-3
clone size: .
CDR3 DNA: TGCGCCAGCAGCTTAGGACGGACGTTTTACCTCCGAGGCACAGATACGCAGTATTTT
CDR3 protein: CASSLGRTFYLRGTDTQYF

V gene: TRBV7-9
D gene: TRBD2
J gene: TRBJ2-7
clone size: once
CDR3 DNA: TGTGCCAGCAGCCTATCTGGACTAGCGGGGGGAGACTACGAGCAGTACTTC
CDR3 protein: CASSLSGLAGGDYEQYF

V gene: TRBV18
D gene: TRBD1
J gene: TRBJ2-3
clone size: once
CDR3 DNA: TGTGCCAGCTCGCCTACAACAGGGGGCACAGATACGCAGTATTTT
CDR3 protein: CASSPTTGGTDTQYF

V gene: TRBV6-6
D gene: TRBD2
J gene: TRBJ2-3
clone size: .
CDR3 DNA: TGTGCCAGCAGTTATCGTACTAGCGCTCTAGATACGCAGTATTTT
CDR3 protein: CASSYRTSALDTQYF

V gene: TRBV11-2
D gene: .
J gene: TRBJ2-7
clone size: .
CDR3 DNA: TGTGCCAGCACCCGGGGGAGCTCCTACGAGCAGTACTTC
CDR3 protein: CASTRGSSYEQYF

V gene: TRBV19
D gene: .
J gene: TRBJ1-5
clone size: once
CDR3 DNA: TGTGCCAGTAGCCAAACCGCAAAGCGAAATCAGCCCCAGCATTTT
CDR3 protein: CASSQTAKRNQPQHF

V gene: TRBV10-3
D gene: TRBD2
J gene: TRBJ2-7
clone size: once
CDR3 DNA: TGTGCCATCAGTGTGGCTAGCGGGGGCCTTGAAGGCGAGCAGTACTTC
CDR3 protein: CAISVASGGLEGEQYF

V gene: TRBV7-2
D gene: .
J gene: TRBJ1-6
clone size: .
CDR3 DNA: TGTGCCAGCAGCTTAACACAGGGTGATACTTCACCCCTCCACTTT
CDR3 protein: CASSLTQGDTSPLHF

V gene: TRBV7-9
D gene: .
J gene: TRBJ2-1
clone size: .
CDR3 DNA: TGTGCCAGCAGCTTAGCTGGGGGCGATAGGAATGAGCAGTTCTTC
CDR3 protein: CASSLAGGDRNEQFF

V gene: TRBV7-9
D gene: .
J gene: TRBJ2-4
clone size: .
CDR3 DNA: TGTGCCAGCAGCTCTAGACAGGAGTTGGCCAAAAACATTCAGTACTTC
CDR3 protein: CASSSRQELAKNIQYF

V gene: TRBV2
D gene: .
J gene: TRBJ1-2
clone size: .
CDR3 DNA: TGTGCCAGCAGTGCAACAACCTGGGGAGGCTACACCTTC
CDR3 protein: CASSATTWGGYTF

V gene: TRBV28
D gene: .
J gene: TRBJ2-7
clone size: .
CDR3 DNA: TGTGCCAGCAGCCCAGGACTCCGGACCTACGAGCAGTACTTC
CDR3 protein: CASSPGLRTYEQYF

V gene: TRBV7-9
D gene: TRBD2
J gene: TRBJ2-1
clone size: .
CDR3 DNA: TGTGCCAGCAGCCCTAGCGGGGGGACCTCCAATGAGCAGTTCTTC
CDR3 protein: CASSPSGGTSNEQFF

V gene: TRBV5-8
D gene: .
J gene: TRBJ2-1
clone size: .
CDR3 DNA: TGTGCCAGCAGCTTGGGTTCGGCGGACCGGCAGTTCTTC
CDR3 protein: CASSLGSADRQFF

V gene: TRBV10-3
D gene: .
J gene: TRBJ1-2
clone size: few
CDR3 DNA: TGTGCCGCCGTGGACACTCCTAACTATGGCTACACCTTC
CDR3 protein: CAAVDTPNYGYTF

V gene: TRBV4-2
D gene: .
J gene: TRBJ2-1
clone size: .
CDR3 DNA: TGTGCCAGCAGCCAAGATCGGGGGGCTACCTACAATGAGCAGTTCTTC
CDR3 protein: CASSQDRGATYNEQFF

V gene: TRBV11-2
D gene: .
J gene: TRBJ2-4
clone size: .
CDR3 DNA: TGTGCCAGCAGCTCGCTAGCCAAAAACATTCAGTACTTC
CDR3 protein: CASSSLAKNIQYF

V gene: TRBV2
D gene: .
J gene: TRBJ2-4
clone size: .
CDR3 DNA: TGTGCCAGCTTAATGGGGACTGGCAAAAACATTCAGTACTTC
CDR3 protein: CASLMGTGKNIQYF

V gene: TRBV6-1
D gene: .
J gene: TRBJ1-6
clone size: .
CDR3 DNA: TGTGCCAGCAGTGAAGGACAGTATTCACCCCTCCACTTT
CDR3 protein: CASSEGQYSPLHF

V gene: TRBV27
D gene: TRBD1
J gene: TRBJ1-5
clone size: few
CDR3 DNA: TGTGCCAGCTCCAGGGGGAATCAGCCCCAGCATTTT
CDR3 protein: CASSRGNQPQHF

V gene: TRBV12-5
D gene: .
J gene: TRBJ2-7
clone size: .
CDR3 DNA: TGTGCTAGTAGTGGCGAGCAGTACTTC
CDR3 protein: CASSGEQYF

V gene: TRBV27
D gene: TRBD1
J gene: TRBJ2-7
clone size: .
CDR3 DNA: TGTGCCAGCAGTTGGGGGACAGGGTCCCCAGGCGAGCAGTACTTC
CDR3 protein: CASSWGTGSPGEQYF

V gene: TRBV28
D gene: .
J gene: TRBJ1-5
clone size: .
CDR3 DNA: TGTGCCAGCATTGACCGTTTCGGGCCCCAGCATTTT
CDR3 protein: CASIDRFGPQHF

V gene: TRBV9
D gene: .
J gene: TRBJ2-5
clone size: once
CDR3 DNA: TGTGCCAGCAGCGTTGGTGGAGGGAGCGAGACCCAGTACTTC
CDR3 protein: CASSVGGGSETQYF

V gene: TRBV9
D gene: TRBD2
J gene: TRBJ2-5
clone size: .
CDR3 DNA: TGTGCCAGCAGCGTAGGGGGCCTAGCGGGAGTCCAAGAGACCCAGTACTTC
CDR3 protein: CASSVGGLAGVQETQYF

V gene: TRBV18
D gene: .
J gene: TRBJ2-4
clone size: .
CDR3 DNA: TGTGCCAGCTCACCGATCCTTGGACAGATTCAAAAACGGCAGTACTTC
CDR3 protein: CASSPILGQIQKRQYF

V gene: TRBV6-6
D gene: .
J gene: TRBJ1-2
clone size: .
CDR3 DNA: TGTGCCAGCAGCCCTGTCCTCTCAGGGGTAGGCTATGGCTACACCTTC
CDR3 protein: CASSPVLSGVGYGYTF

V gene: TRBV30
D gene: .
J gene: TRBJ1-2
clone size: .
CDR3 DNA: TGTGCCTGGAGCTTCGACGGTCGGGGTGGCTACACCTTC
CDR3 protein: CAWSFDGRGGYTF